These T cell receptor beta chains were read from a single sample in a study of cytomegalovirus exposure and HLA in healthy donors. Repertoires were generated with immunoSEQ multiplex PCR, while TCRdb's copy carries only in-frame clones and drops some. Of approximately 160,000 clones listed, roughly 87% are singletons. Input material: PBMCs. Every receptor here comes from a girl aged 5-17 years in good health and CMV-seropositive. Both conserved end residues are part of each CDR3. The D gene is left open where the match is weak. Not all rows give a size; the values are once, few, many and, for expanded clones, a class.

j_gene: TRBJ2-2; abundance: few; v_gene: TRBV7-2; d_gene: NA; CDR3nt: TGTGCCAGCAGCTACGACGTGGGGGCGAACGGGGAGCTGTTTTTT; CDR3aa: CASSYDVGANGELFF
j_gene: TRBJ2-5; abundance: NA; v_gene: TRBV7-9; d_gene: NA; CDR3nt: TGTGCCAGCAGCTTCAGCAGGGAATCTTTAGAGACCCAGTACTTC; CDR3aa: CASSFSRESLETQYF
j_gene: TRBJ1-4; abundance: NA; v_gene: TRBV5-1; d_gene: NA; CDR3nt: TGCGCCAGCAGCTTGGCCTCAACTAATGAAAAACTGTTTTTT; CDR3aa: CASSLASTNEKLFF
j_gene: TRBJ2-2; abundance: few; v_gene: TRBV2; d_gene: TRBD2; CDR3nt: TGTGCCAGCAGAAAGACTAGCGGGTTGACCGGGGAGCTGTTTTTT; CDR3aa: CASRKTSGLTGELFF
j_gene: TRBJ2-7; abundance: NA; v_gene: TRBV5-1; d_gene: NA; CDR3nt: TGCGCCAGCAGCCGCGGGACTTCTTACGAGCAGTACTTC; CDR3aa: CASSRGTSYEQYF
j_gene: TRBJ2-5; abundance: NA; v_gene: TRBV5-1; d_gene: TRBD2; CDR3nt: TGCGCCAGCAGCCCAACCTCTAGCGGGAAAGAGACCCAGTACTTC; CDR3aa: CASSPTSSGKETQYF
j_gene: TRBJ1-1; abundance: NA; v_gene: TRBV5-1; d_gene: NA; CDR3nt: TGCGCCAGCAGCTTGGGCCCCCTTGGGTGGGGAGGGGACACTGAAGCTTTCTTT; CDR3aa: CASSLGPLGWGGDTEAFF
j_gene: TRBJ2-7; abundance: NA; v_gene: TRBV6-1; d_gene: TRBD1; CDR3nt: TGTGCCAGCAGTGAACCTTGGACAGGGCTGGCGTCCTACGAGCAGTACTTC; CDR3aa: CASSEPWTGLASYEQYF
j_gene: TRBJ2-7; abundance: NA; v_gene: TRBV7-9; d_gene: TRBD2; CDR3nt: TGTGCCAGCAGCTTACTAGCGGGGGGCTACGAGCAGTACTTC; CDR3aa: CASSLLAGGYEQYF
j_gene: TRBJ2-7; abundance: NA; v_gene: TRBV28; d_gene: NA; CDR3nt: TGTGCCAGCTCTGGGACACACTCATCCTACGAGCAGTACTTC; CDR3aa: CASSGTHSSYEQYF
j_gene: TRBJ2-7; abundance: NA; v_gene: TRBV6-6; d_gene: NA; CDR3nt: TGTGCCAGCAGATCCGCAGGGGAGCAGTACTTC; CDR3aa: CASRSAGEQYF
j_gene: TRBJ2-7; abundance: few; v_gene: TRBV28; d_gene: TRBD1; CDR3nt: TGTGCCAGTATGACAGGGCCCTCCTACGAGCAGTACTTC; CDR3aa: CASMTGPSYEQYF
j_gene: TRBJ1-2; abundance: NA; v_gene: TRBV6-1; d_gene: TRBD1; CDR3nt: TGTGCCAGCAGTCCGATGACAGGGGTTGGAGGCTACACCTTC; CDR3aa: CASSPMTGVGGYTF
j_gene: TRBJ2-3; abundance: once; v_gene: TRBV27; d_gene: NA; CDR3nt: TGTGCCAGCAGCCCCCCCGGAGACTATTCCACAGATACGCAGTATTTT; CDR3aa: CASSPPGDYSTDTQYF
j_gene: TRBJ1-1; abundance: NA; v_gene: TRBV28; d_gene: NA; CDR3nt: TGTGCCAGCAGTTATCCAGGGACTGAGAACACTGAAGCTTTCTTT; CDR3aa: CASSYPGTENTEAFF
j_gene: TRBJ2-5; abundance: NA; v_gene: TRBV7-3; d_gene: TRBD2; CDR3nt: TGTGCCAGCAGCTCTGGCGGGGGGCGGGGACAAGAGACCCAGTACTTC; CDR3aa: CASSSGGGRGQETQYF
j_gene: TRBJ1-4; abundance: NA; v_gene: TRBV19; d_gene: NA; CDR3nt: TGTGCCAGTAGTATCTCAGGGCCCTCCAATGAAAAACTGTTTTTT; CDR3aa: CASSISGPSNEKLFF
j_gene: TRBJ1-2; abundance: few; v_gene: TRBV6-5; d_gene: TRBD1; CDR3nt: TGTGCCAGCAGTTACGACAGGGCGCCCTATGGCTACACCTTC; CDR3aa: CASSYDRAPYGYTF
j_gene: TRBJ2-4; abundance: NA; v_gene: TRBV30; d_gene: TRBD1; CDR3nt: TGTGCCTGGAGGAAGGACAGGCTAGCCAAAAACATTCAGTACTTC; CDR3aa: CAWRKDRLAKNIQYF
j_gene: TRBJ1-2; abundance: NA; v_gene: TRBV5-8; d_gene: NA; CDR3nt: TGTGCCAGCAGCTTGTCAGGGATTTACTATGGCTACACCTTC; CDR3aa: CASSLSGIYYGYTF